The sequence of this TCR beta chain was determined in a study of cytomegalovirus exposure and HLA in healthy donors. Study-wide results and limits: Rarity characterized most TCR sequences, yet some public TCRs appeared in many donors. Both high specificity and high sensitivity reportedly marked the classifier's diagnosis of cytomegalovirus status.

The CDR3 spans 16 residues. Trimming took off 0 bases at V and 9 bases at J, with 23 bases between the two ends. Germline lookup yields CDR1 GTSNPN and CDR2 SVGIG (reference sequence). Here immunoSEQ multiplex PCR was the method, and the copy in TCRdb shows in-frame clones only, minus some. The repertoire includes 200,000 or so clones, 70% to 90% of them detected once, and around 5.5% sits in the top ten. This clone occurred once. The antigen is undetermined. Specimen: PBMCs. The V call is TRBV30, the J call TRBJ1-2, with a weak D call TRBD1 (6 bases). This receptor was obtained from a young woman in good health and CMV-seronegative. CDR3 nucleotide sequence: TGTGCCTGGAGTGTGGGGGGCGGATTCTCCCGCCCGAGCTACACCTTC. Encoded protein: CAWSVGGGFSRPSYTF.